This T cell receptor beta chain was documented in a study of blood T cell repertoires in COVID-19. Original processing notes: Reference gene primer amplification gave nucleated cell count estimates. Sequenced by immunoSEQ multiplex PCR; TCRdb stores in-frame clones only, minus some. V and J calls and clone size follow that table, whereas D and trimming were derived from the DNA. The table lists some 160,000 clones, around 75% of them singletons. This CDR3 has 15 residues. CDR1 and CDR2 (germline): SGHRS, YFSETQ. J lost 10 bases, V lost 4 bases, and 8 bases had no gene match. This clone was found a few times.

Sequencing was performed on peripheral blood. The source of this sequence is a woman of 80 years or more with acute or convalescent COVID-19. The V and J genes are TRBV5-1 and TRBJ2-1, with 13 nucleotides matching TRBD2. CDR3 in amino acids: CASSRGLAGTGEQFF. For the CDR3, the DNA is TGCGCCAGCAGCCGGGGACTAGCGGGGACCGGAGAGCAGTTCTTC.